This TCR beta chain was documented in a study of OX40 agonist ivuxolimab in advanced cancers. In the study overall: The costimulatory receptor OX40 (CD134) was targeted by ivuxolimab, a fully human IgG2 agonistic monoclonal antibody. Of the roughly 53 patients in dose escalation, about 19 had hepatocellular carcinoma, some 15 had melanoma, 9 had renal cell carcinoma and 9 had head and neck cancer. The point of sequencing TCRbeta in the periphery was to test whether ivuxolimab changed TCR sequence diversity and drove clonal T-cell expansion. Partial responses occurred in three dose-escalation patients, of whom one had hepatocellular carcinoma and two had cutaneous melanoma. Intravenous ivuxolimab was administered to patients every 2 weeks at six dose levels: 0.01, 0.1, 0.3, 1.5, 3 and 10 mg/kg. A male proportion of under 85% and a mean age of around 60 years, ranging from 23 to 79, were recorded for the dose-escalation cohort. The monotherapy dose-escalation portion (N of about 57 patients) of the phase I ivuxolimab trial is reported in the paper. Prior anti-PD-1, anti-PD-L1 or anti-CTLA-4 therapy was permitted, and checkpoint inhibitors had been received by approximately 39% of dose-escalation patients. Overall study outcomes, separate from this receptor: After ivuxolimab, more expanded clones were found on average in CD8+ T cells than in CD4+ T cells. At doses of 0.1 to 3.0 mg/kg, clonal expansion of both CD4+ and CD8+ T cells in blood was seen between baseline and week 6. Partial responders in the 0.1-3.0 mg/kg groups had among the lowest normalized peripheral clonal expansion, especially among CD8+ T cells. Low levels of normalized T-cell clonal expansion were also seen in some patients who did not respond. Which antigens the clonally expanded peripheral T cells were specific for was not determined.

V is trimmed back by 1 base and J by 5 bases, and the junction contains 10 bases that no gene match accounts for. From a lookup of the germline V gene, CDR1 and CDR2 are SGHAT and FQNNGV. Taken from cysteine to phenylalanine, the CDR3 has 17 residues. Only the CDR3 part of the read is kept: 51 bases, read in frame from the first base. Patients with autoimmune disease history or receiving systemic immunosuppression were excluded from the trial. Peripheral blood for TCR sequencing was drawn from every dose cohort at baseline, at cycle 4 day 1 and at cycle 7 day 1. The samples were drawn from a first-in-human, open-label, multicenter phase I dose-escalation trial of ivuxolimab. Adults with locally advanced or metastatic head and neck squamous cell, hepatocellular, melanoma or renal cell carcinoma were enrolled in the trial. Before TCR sequencing, CD4+ and CD8+ T cells were separately sorted from peripheral blood.

As for this clone: The clone's antigen remains unknown. No base qualities exist here, and no much larger clone lies one base off it.

Genomic DNA was isolated from the sorted cells so that the TCRbeta CDR3 region could be sequenced. TCRbeta CDR3 regions were sequenced using the immunoSEQ Assay. Held by TCRdb, this immuneACCESS table contains in-frame sequences only and omits some clones. Under half of the omission traces to an unresolved V gene where checked; the cause of the rest is unknown. The sample yields 57,000 or so clones; around 81% were counted once. The biggest ten clones account for 2.8% of the sample. Rearrangement joined TRBV11-2 to TRBJ1-4; the junction holds 7 bases that match TRBD1. The starting material was CD4+ or CD8+ T cells sorted from blood, obtained in a trial of the OX40 agonist ivuxolimab. This clonotype originated in an adult with an advanced solid tumor such as melanoma, head and neck, liver or kidney cancer. CDR3 sequence: CASSLGWLGTVNEKLFF. The nucleotide sequence reads TGTGCCAGCAGCTTAGGATGGCTCGGGACAGTAAATGAAAAACTGTTTTTT.